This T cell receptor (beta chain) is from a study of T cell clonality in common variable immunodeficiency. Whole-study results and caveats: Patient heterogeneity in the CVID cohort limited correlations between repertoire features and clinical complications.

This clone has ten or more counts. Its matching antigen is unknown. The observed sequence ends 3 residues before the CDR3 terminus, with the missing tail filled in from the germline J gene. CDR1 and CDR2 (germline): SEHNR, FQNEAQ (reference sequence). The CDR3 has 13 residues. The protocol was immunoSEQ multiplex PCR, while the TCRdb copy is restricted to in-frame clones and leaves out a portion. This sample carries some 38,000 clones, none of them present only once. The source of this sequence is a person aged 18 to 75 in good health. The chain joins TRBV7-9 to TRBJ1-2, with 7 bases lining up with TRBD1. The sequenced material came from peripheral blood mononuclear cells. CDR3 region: CASSSQGEGGYTF. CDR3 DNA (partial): TGTGCCAGCAGCTCGCAGGGGGAAGGGGGC.